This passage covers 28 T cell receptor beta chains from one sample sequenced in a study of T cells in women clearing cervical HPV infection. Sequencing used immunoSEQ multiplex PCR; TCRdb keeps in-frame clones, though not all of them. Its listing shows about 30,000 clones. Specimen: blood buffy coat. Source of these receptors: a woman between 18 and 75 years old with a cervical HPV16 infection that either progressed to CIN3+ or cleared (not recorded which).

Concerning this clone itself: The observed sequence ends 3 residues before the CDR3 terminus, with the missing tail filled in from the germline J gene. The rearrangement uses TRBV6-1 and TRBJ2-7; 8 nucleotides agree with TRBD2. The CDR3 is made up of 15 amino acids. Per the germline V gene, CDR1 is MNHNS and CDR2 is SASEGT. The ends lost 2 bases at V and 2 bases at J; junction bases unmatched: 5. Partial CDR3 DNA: TGTGCCAGCAGTGAATGGGGACTAGTTACCTACGAG. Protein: CASSEWGLVTYE. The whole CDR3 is CASSEWGLVTYEQYF.

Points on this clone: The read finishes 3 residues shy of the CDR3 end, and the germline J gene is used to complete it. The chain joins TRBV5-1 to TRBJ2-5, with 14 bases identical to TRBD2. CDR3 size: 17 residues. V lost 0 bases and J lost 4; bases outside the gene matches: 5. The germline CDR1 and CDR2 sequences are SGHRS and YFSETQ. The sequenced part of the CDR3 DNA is TGCGCCAGCAGCTTGGGACTAGCGGGGGGGCCTCGAGAGACC. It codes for CASSLGLAGGPRET. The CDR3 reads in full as CASSLGLAGGPRETQYF.

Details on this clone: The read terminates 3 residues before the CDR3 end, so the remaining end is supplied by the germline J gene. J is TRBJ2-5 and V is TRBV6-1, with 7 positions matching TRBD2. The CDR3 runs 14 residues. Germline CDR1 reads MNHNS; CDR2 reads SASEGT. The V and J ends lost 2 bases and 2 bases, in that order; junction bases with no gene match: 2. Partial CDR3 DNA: TGTGCCAGCAGTGAACTCGGGGGGCAAGAGACC. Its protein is CASSELGGQET. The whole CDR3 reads CASSELGGQETQYF.

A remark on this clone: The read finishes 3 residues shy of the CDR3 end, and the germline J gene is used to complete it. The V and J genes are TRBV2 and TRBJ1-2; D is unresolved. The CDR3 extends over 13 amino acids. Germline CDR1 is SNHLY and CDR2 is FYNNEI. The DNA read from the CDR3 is TGTGCCAGCAGCCCGAGAGAGACGGGGGGC. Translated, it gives CASSPRETGG. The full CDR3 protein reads CASSPRETGGYTF.

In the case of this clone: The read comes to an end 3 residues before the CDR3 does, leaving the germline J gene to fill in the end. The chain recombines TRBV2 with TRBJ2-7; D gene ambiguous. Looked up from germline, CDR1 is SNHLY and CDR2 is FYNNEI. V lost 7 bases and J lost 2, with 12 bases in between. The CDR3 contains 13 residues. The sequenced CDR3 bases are TGTGCCAGCAATGGCCTTACGACCTACGAG. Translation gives CASNGLTTYE. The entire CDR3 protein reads CASNGLTTYEQYF.

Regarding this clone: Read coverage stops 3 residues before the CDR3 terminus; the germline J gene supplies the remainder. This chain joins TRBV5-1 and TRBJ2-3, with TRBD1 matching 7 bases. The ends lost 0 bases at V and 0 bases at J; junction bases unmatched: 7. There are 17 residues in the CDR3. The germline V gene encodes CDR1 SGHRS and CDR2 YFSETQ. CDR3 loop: CASSLGVLQGSTDTQYF. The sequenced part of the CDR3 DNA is TGCGCCAGCAGCTTGGGGGTCCTACAGGGGAGCACAGATACG. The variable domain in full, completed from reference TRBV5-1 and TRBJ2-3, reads KAGVTQTPRYLIKTRGQQVTLSCSPISGHRSVSWYQQTPGQGLQFLFEYFSETQRNKGNFPGRFSGRQFSNSRSEMNVSTLELGDSALYLCASSLGVLQGSTDTQYFGPGTRLTVL.

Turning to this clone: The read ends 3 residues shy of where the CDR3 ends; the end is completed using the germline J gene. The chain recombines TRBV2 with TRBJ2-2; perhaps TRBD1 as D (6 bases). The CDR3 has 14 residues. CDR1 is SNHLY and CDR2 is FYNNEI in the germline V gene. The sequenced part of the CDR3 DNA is TGTGCCAGCAGTGGGGTGGACAGCCGTGAAACG. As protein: CASSGVDSRET. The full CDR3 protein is CASSGVDSRETLFF.

The CDR3 sequence: CASSITGISYDYTF. The CDR3 bases that were read are TGTGCCAGCAGCATTACAGGGATCTCCTACGAC. The genes are TRBV7-9 and TRBJ1-2, with D perhaps TRBD1 (6 bases). From the germline J gene comes the end of the CDR3, since the read stops 3 residues before it. The V gene's germline CDR1 is SEHNR and CDR2 FQNEAQ (reference sequence). The CDR3 sequence is 14 residues long.

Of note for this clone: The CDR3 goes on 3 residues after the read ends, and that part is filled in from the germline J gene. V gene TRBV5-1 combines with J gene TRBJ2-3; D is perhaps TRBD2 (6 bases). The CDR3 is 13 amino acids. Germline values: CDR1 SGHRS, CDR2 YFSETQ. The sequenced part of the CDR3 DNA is TGCGCCAGCAGCCCGGCCGGGGGTCAGCCG. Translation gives CASSPAGGQP. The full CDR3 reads CASSPAGGQPQYF.

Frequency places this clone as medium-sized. The DNA read from the CDR3 is TGTGCCAGCAGGATGGCGGGGGTACTTCACGAG. Its protein product is CASRMAGVLHE. The whole CDR3 reads CASRMAGVLHEQYF. The chain recombines TRBV27 with TRBJ2-7; 7 bases map to TRBD2. The sequence runs out 3 residues before the end of the CDR3; the remainder is reconstructed from the germline J gene. The germline V gene encodes CDR1 MNHEY and CDR2 SMNVEV (reference sequence). Unmatched junction bases numbered 10, after V lost 6 bases and J lost 5 bases. This CDR3 has 14 residues.

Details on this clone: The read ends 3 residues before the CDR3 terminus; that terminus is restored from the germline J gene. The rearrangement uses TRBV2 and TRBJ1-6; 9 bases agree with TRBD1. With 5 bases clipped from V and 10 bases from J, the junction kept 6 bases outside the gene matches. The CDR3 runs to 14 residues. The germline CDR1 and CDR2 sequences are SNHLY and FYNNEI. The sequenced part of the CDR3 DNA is TGTGCCAGCAGTTATGACAGGGGGACGTCACCC. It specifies CASSYDRGTSP. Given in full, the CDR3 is CASSYDRGTSPLHF.

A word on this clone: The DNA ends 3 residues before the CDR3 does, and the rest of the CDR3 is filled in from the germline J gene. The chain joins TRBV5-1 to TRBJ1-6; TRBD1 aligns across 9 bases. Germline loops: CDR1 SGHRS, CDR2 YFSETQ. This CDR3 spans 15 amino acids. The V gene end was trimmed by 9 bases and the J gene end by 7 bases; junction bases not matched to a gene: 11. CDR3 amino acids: CATAQGAGGNSPLHF. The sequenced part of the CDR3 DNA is TGCGCCACCGCACAGGGGGCAGGGGGGAATTCACCC.

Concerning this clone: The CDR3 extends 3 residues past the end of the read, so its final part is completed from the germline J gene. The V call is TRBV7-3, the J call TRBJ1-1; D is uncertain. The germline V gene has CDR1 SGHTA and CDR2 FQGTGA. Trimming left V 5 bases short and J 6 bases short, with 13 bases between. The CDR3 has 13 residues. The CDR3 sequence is CASSAAPRAEAFF. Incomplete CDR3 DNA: TGTGCCAGCAGCGCGGCGCCTCGAGCTGAA.

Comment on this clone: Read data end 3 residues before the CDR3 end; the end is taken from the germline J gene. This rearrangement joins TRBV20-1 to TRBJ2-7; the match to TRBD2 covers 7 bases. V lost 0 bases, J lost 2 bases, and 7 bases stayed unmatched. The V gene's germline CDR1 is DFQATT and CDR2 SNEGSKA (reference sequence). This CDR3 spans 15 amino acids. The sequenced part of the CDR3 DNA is TGCAGTGCTAGAGACGGGCGAGCGGGGACCTACGAG. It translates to CSARDGRAGTYE. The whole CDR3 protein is CSARDGRAGTYEQYF.

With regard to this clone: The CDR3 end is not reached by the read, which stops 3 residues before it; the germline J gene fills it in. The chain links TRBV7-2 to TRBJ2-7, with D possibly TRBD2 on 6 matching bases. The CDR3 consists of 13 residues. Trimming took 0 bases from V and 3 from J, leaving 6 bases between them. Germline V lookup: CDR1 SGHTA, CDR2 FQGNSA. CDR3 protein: CASSLATSYEQYF. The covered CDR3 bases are TGTGCCAGCAGCTTAGCGACTAGCTACGAG.

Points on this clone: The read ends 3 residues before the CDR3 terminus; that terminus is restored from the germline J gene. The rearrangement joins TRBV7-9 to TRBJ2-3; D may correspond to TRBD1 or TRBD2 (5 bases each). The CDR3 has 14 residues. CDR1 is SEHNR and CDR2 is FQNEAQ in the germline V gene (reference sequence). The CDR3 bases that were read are TGTGCCAGCAGCCACCCTGCAGGGAGAGAGACG. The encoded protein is CASSHPAGRET. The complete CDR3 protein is CASSHPAGRETQYF.

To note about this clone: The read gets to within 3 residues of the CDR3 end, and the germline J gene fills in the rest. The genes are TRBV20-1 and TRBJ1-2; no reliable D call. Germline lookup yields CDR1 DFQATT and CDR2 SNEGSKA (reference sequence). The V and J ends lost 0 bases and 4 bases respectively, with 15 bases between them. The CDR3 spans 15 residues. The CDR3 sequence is CSARDRASFGYGYTF. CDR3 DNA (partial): TGCAGTGCTAGAGATAGGGCCTCATTCGGCTATGGC.

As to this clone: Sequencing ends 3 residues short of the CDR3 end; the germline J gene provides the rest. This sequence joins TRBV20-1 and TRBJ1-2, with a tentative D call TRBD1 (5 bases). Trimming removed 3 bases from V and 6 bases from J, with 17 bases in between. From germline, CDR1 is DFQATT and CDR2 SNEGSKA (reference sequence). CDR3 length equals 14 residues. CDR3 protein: CSARAWQGRDGYTF. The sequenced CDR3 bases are TGCAGTGCTAGGGCCTGGCAGGGAAGAGATGGC.

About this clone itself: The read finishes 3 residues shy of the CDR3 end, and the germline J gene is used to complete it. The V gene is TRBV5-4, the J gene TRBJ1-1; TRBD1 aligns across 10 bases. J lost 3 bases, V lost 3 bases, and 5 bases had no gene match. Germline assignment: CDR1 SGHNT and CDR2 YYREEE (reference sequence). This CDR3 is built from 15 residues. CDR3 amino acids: CASSSGDRGYTEAFF. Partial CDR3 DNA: TGTGCCAGCAGCTCGGGGGACAGGGGTTACACTGAA.

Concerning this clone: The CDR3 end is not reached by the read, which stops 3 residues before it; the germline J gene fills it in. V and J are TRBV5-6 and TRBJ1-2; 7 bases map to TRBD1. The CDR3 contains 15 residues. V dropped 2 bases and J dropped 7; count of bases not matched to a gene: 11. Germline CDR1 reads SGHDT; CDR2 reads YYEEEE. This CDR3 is CASSFQDRDVPGYTF. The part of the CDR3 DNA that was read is TGTGCCAGCAGCTTCCAAGACAGGGATGTCCCTGGC.

CDR3 DNA, as far as it was read: TGTGCCAGTAGTATTCAGGGGAACTATGGT. Translation: CASSIQGNYG. Given in full, the CDR3 is CASSIQGNYGQYF. The gene calls are TRBV19 and TRBJ2-4; possibly TRBD1 for D (6 bases). The read ends 3 residues shy of where the CDR3 ends; the end is completed using the germline J gene. Per germline, CDR1 LNHDA and CDR2 SQIVND (reference sequence). This CDR3 has 13 amino acids.

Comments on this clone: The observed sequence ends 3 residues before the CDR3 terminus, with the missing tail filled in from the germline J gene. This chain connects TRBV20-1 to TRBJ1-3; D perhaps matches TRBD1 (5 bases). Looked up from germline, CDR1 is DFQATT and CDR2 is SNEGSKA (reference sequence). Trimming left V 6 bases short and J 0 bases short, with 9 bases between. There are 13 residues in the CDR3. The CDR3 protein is CSAVGDSGNTIYF. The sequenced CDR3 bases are TGCAGTGCGGTAGGGGACTCTGGAAACACC.

This CDR3 reads CASSPLPGQGYGYTF. The sequenced CDR3 bases are TGTGCCAGCAGCCCACTGCCGGGACAGGGATATGGC. V usage is TRBV11-2 and J usage is TRBJ1-2; 9 nucleotides match TRBD1. The observed sequence ends 3 residues before the CDR3 terminus, with the missing tail filled in from the germline J gene. J was trimmed by 5 bases and V by 5 bases; bases with no gene match: 9. Germline CDR1 is SGHAT and CDR2 is FQNNGV. The CDR3 consists of 15 residues.

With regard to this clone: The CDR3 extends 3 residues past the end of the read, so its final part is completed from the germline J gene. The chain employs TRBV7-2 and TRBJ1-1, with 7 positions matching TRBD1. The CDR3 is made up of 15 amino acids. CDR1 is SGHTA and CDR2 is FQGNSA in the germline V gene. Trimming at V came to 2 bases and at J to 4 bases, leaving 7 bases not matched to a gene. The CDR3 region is CASSLQGVVGTEAFF. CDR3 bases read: TGTGCCAGCAGCTTACAGGGGGTAGTAGGCACTGAA.

The CDR3 bases that were read are TGTGCCAGCAGCCCGACTAGAGCTGGGGCCAACGTA. Translation: CASSPTRAGANV. The whole CDR3 region reads CASSPTRAGANVLFF. V is TRBV11-2 and J is TRBJ1-4; possible D gene TRBD1, 5 bases. The CDR3 is cut off 3 residues early in the read; its end comes from the germline J gene. The CDR3 loop spans 15 amino acids. Germline CDR1 and CDR2: SGHAT and FQNNGV.

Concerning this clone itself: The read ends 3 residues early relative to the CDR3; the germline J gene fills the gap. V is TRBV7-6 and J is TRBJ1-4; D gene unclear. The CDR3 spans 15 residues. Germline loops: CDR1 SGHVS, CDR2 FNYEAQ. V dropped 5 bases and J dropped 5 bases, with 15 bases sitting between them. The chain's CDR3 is CASSPLPGRNEKLFF. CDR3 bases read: TGTGCCAGCAGCCCACTGCCGGGGAGGAATGAAAAA.

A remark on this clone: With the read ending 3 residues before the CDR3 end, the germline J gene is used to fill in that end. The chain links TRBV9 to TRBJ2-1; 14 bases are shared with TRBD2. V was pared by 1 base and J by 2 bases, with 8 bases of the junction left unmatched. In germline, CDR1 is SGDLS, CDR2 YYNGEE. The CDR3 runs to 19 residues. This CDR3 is CASSVLGLAGGSTYNEQFF. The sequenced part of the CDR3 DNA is TGTGCCAGCAGCGTACTTGGACTAGCGGGGGGATCAACCTACAATGAG.

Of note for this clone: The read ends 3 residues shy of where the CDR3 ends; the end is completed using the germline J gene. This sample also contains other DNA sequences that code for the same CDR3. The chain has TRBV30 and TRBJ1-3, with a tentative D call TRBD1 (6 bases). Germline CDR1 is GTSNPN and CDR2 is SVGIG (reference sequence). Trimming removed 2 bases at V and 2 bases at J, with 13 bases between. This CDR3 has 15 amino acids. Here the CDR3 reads CAWSSRGWTGNTIYF. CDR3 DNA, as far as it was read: TGTGCCTGGAGTAGCAGGGGCTGGACTGGAAACACC.